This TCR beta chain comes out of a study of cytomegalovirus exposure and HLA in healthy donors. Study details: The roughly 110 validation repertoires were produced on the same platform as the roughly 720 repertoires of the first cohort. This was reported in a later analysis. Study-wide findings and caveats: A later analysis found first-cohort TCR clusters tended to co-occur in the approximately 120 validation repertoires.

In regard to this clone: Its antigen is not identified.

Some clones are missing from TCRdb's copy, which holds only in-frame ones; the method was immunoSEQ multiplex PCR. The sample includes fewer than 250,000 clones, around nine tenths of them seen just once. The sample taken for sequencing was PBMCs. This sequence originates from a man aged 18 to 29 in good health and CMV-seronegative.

CDR3 protein: CASSVRDSPYEQYF. The CDR3 DNA follows: TGTGCCAGCAGCGTACGGGACAGCCCCTACGAGCAGTACTTC. This rearrangement joins TRBV9 to TRBJ2-7; 7 nucleotides align to TRBD1. CDR3 length equals 14 residues. Per germline, CDR1 SGDLS and CDR2 YYNGEE. J was trimmed by 2 bases and V by 1 base; bases with no gene match: 3.